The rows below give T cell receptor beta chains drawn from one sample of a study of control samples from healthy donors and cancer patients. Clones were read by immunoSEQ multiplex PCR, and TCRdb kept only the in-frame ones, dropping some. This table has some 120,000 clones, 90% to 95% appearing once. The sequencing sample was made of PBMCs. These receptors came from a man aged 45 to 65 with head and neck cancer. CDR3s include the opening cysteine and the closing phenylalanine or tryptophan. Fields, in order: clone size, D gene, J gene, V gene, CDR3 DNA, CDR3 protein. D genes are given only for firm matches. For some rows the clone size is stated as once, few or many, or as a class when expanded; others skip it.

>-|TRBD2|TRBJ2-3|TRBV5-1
TGCGCCAGCAGCCCGCGGGAGAGAGATACGCAGTATTTT
CASSPRERDTQYF
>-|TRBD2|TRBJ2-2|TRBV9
TGTGCCAGCAGCGTAGATGCACTAGCGGCGAACACCGGGGAGCTGTTTTTT
CASSVDALAANTGELFF
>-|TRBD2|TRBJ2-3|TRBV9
TGTGCCAGCAGCGTAACTAGCGGGGGGGCTATAGCAGATACGCAGTATTTT
CASSVTSGGAIADTQYF
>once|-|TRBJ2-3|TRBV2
TGTGCCAGCAGTCCCAAAGATACGCAGTATTTT
CASSPKDTQYF
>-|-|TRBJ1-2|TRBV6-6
TGTGCCAGCAGTTACTCGGAGGGGACCTATGGCTACACCTTC
CASSYSEGTYGYTF
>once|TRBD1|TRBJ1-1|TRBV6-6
TGTGCCAGCAGTCCCCGGGGGACAGGTCGGATGAACACTGAAGCTTTCTTT
CASSPRGTGRMNTEAFF
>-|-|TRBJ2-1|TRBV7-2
TGTGCCAGCAGCGCACAACAGGGTTGGGAGCAGTTCTTC
CASSAQQGWEQFF
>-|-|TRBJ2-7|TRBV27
TGTGCCAGCAGTTTATACGGGGAAAAGCAGTACTTC
CASSLYGEKQYF
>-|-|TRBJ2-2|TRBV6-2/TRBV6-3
TGTGCCAGCAGCTTCGGTGGGGCGGCGAACACCGGGGAGCTGTTTTTT
CASSFGGAANTGELFF
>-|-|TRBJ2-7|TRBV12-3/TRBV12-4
TGTGCCAGCACCCGGTCGGGGCTTTACGAGCAGTACTTC
CASTRSGLYEQYF
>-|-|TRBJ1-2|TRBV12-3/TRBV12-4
TGTGCCAGCAGTTTCGCGGGGGGTTACACCTTC
CASSFAGGYTF
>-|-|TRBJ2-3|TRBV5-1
TGCGCCAGCAGCCCGACAGGATATACGCAGTATTTT
CASSPTGYTQYF
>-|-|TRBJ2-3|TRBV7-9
TGTGCCAGCAGCTTAATCCGTTTGGCGGGGGCCCGTAGCACAGATACGCAGTATTTT
CASSLIRLAGARSTDTQYF
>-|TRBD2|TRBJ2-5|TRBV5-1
TGCGCCAGCAGCTTGAGGCCTAGCGGGGATGTGGAGACCCAGTACTTC
CASSLRPSGDVETQYF
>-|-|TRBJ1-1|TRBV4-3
TGCGCCAGCAGCCAAGACAGGGGCACTGAAGCTTTCTTT
CASSQDRGTEAFF
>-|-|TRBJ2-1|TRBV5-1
TGCGCCAGCAGCTTCGCCAGCAGGGGAAGAAGCAATGAGCAGTTCTTC
CASSFASRGRSNEQFF
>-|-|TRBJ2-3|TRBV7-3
TGTGCCAGCAGCCGAGCGGCCCATAGCACAGATACGCAGTATTTT
CASSRAAHSTDTQYF
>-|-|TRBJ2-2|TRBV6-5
TGTGCCAGCACTAGAAAGACTCCCCACACCGGGGAGCTGTTTTTT
CASTRKTPHTGELFF
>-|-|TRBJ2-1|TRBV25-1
TGTGCCAGCAGTGGGAATGAGCAGTTCTTC
CASSGNEQFF
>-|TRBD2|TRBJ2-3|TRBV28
TGTGCCAGCAGTTTATTGGCGGGGGGGAACACAGATACGCAGTATTTT
CASSLLAGGNTDTQYF
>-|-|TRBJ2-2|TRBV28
TGTGCCAGCAGTTTATGGACTGGCACCGGGGAGCTGTTTTTT
CASSLWTGTGELFF
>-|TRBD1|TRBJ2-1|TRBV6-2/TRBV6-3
TGTGCCAGCAGTTACAATGAGGGGGCGGACAATGAGCAGTTCTTC
CASSYNEGADNEQFF
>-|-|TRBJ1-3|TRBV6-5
TGTGCCAGCAGTTACTCAGGGGTGATCTCTGGAAACACCATATATTTT
CASSYSGVISGNTIYF
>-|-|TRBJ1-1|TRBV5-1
TGCGCCAGCAGCCTGGGCTATGAGGCTGAAGCTTTCTTT
CASSLGYEAEAFF
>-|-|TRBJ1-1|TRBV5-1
TGCGCCAGCAGCTTGGTCGGGAGCATGAACACTGAAGCTTTCTTT
CASSLVGSMNTEAFF
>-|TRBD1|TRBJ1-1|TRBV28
TGTGCCAGCAGCTCAGGGGGCGCTTCCGGACGGACTGAAGCTTTCTTT
CASSSGGASGRTEAFF
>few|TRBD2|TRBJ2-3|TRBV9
TGTGCCAGCAGCGAACGACTAGCGGGGGGGCTAACAGATACGCAGTATTTT
CASSERLAGGLTDTQYF
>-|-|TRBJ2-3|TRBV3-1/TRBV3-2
TGTGCCAGCGTCAGCAGGCATCGAGATACGCAGTATTTT
CASVSRHRDTQYF
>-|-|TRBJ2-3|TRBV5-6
TGTGCCAGCAGCTTCGCCACGGGGGCGCCCACAGATACGCAGTATTTT
CASSFATGAPTDTQYF
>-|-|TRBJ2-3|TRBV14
TGTGCCAGCAGCCAAGGAGGAGGTGACCTGAGGTATTTT
CASSQGGGDLRYF
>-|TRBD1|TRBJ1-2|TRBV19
TGTGCCAGTAGTTCTGGGACAGGGAACAACTATGGCTACACCTTC
CASSSGTGNNYGYTF
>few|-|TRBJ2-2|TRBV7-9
TGTGCCAGCAGCTCCCCTTCTGGGGAGCTGTTTTTT
CASSSPSGELFF
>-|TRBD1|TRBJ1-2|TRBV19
TGTGCCAGTAGTAGCATGGGACAGGGCTATGGCTACACCTTC
CASSSMGQGYGYTF
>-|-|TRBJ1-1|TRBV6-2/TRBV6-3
TGTGCCAGCAGCGGCGCCGTTCGTAGGAACACTGAAGCTTTCTTT
CASSGAVRRNTEAFF
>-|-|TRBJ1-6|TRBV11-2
TGTGCCAGCAGCCGGCGTAAGGGCCCCTATAATTCACCCCTCCACTTT
CASSRRKGPYNSPLHF
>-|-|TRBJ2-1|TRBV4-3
TGCGCCAGCAGCCAAGAAACTAGGCCAGCGAATAGCCTCCGTTCCAATGAGCAGTTCTTC
CASSQETRPANSLRSNEQFF
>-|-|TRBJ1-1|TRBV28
TGTGCCAGCAGTTTAAAACCCACTGAAGCTTTCTTT
CASSLKPTEAFF
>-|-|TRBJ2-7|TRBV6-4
TGTGCCAGCAGTGACTCGAGGGGGCAGCGGGGGTACAAGCAGTACTTC
CASSDSRGQRGYKQYF
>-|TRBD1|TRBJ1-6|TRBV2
TGTGCCAGCAGCCCGACAGGGAAAGAGGGGAATTCACCCCTCCACTTT
CASSPTGKEGNSPLHF
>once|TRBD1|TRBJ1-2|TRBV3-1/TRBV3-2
TGTGCCAGCAGCCACAACCCTAACAGGGGGCCAAATGGCTACACCTTC
CASSHNPNRGPNGYTF
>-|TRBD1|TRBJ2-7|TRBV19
TGTGCCAGTAGTCCTCGGACAGGGCAAGGGGGCGAGCAGTACTTC
CASSPRTGQGGEQYF
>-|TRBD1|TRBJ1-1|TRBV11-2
TGTGCCAGCAGCTTAGGGGACAGGGATTGGACTGAAGCTTTCTTT
CASSLGDRDWTEAFF
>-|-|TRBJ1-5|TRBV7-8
TGTGCCAGCAGCTTAGAGGGTTATCAGCCCCAGCATTTT
CASSLEGYQPQHF
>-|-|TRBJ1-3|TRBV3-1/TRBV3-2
TGTGCCAGCAGCCAAGAGCTCCGGGACACCATATATTTT
CASSQELRDTIYF
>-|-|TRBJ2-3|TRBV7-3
TGTGCCAGCAGCCCGCGGTCTAGCACAGATACGCAGTATTTT
CASSPRSSTDTQYF
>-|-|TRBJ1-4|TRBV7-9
TGTGCCAGCAGCGGACTAGGAATTAATGAAAAACTGTTTTTT
CASSGLGINEKLFF